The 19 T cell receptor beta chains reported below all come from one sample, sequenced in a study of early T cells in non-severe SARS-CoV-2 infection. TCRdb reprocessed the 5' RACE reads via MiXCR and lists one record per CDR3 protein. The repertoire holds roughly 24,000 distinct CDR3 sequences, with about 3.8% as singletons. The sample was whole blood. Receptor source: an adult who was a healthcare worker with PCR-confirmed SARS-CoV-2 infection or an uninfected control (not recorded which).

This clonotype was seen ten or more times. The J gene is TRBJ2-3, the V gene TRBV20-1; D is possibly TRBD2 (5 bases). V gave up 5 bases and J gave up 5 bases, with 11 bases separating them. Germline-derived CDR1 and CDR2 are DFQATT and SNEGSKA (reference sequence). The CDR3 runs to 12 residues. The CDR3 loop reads CSARTAGDTQYF. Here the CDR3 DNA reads TGCAGTGCTCGGACGGCGGGAGATACGCAGTATTTT.

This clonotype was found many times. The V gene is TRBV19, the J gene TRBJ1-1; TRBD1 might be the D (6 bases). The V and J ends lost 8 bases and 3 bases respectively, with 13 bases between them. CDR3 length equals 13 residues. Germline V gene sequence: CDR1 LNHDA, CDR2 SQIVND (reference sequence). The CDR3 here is CASSDRPHTEAFF. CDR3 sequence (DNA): TGTGCCAGTTCCGACAGGCCGCACACTGAAGCTTTCTTT. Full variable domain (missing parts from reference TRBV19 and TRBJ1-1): DGGITQSPKYLFRKEGQNVTLSCEQNLNHDAMYWYRQDPGQGLRLIYYSQIVNDFQKGDIAEGYSVSREKKESFPLTVTSAQKNPTAFYLCASSDRPHTEAFFGQGTRLTVV.

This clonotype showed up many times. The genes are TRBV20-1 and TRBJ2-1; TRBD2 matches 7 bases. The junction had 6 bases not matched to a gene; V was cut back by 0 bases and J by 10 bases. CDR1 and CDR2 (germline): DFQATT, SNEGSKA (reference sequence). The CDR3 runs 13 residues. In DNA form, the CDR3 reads TGCAGTGCTAGAGATGTAGGGAGGGACGAGCAGTTCTTC. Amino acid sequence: CSARDVGRDEQFF.

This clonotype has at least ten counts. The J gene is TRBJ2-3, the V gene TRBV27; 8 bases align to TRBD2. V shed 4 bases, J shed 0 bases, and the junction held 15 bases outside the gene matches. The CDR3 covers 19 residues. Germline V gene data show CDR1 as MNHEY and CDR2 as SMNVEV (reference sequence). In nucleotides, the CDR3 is TGTGCCAGCAGTTCCCAGGGCCCCTTCGGGAGGGCTAGCACAGATACGCAGTATTTT. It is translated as CASSSQGPFGRASTDTQYF.

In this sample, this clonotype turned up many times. CDR3 nucleotides: TGTGCCAGCAGCCCTCGAGGAGGGGAGGGTCAACATGAGCAGTTCTTC. This encodes CASSPRGGEGQHEQFF. The chain combines TRBV7-3 with TRBJ2-1; 7 nucleotides match TRBD2. V shed 5 bases and J 8 bases; nucleotides not matched to a gene: 15. Germline CDR1 SGHTA, CDR2 FQGTGA. This CDR3 is built from 16 residues.

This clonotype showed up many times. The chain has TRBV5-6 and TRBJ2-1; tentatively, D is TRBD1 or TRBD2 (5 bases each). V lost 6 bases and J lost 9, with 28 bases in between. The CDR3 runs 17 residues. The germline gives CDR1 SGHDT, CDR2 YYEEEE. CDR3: CASTLVVGARTEGEQFF. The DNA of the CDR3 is TGTGCCAGCACCCTCGTCGTAGGGGCTAGGACCGAGGGTGAGCAGTTCTTC.

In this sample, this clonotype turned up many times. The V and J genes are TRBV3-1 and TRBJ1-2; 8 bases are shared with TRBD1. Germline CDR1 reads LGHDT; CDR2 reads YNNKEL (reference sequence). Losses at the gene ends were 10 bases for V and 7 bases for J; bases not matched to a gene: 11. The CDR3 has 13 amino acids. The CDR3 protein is CATKDRVLPGYTF. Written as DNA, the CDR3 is TGTGCCACCAAGGACAGGGTACTCCCTGGCTACACCTTC. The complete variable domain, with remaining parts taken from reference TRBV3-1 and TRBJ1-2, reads DTAVSQTPKYLVTQMGNDKSIKCEQNLGHDTMYWYKQDSKKFLKIMFSYNNKELIINETVPNRFSPKSPDKAHLNLHINSLELGDSAVYFCATKDRVLPGYTFGSGTRLTVV.

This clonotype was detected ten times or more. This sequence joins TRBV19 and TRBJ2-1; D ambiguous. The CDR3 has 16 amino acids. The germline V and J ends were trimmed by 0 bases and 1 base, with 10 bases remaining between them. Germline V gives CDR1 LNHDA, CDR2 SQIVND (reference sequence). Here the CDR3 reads CASSIDLSLSYNEQFF. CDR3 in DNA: TGTGCCAGTAGTATAGATCTTAGCCTATCCTACAATGAGCAGTTCTTC.

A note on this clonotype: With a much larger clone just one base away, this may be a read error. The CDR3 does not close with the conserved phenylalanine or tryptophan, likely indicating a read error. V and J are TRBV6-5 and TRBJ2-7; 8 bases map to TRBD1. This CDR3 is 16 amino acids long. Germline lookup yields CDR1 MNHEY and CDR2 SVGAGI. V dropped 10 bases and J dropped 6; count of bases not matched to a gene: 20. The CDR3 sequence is CANDKDGPGQALEQYL. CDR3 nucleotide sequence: TGTGCCAACGACAAAGACGGTCCGGGACAGGCCCTCGAGCAGTACCTC.

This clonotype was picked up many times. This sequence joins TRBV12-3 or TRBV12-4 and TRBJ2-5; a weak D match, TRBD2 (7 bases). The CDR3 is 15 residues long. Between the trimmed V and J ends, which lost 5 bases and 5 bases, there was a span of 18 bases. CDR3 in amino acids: CASSVRGGAEETQYF. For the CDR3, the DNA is TGTGCCAGCAGTGTCCGTGGGGGGGCCGAGGAGACCCAGTACTTC.

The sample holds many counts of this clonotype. Written as DNA, the CDR3 is TGTGCCAGCAGCTTAACCTTTGGGCAGCCCCAGCATTTT. Translating it yields CASSLTFGQPQHF. V and J are TRBV7-2 and TRBJ1-5; D is unresolved. The V gene lost 2 bases and the J gene lost 7 bases, with 9 bases spanning the gap. This CDR3 comprises 13 residues. The V gene's germline CDR1 is SGHTA and CDR2 FQGNSA.

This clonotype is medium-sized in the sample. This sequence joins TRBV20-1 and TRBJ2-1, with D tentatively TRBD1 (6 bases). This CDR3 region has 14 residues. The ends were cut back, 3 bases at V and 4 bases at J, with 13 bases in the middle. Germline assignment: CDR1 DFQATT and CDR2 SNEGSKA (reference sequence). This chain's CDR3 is CSARLGAEYNEQFF. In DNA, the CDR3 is TGCAGTGCTAGGTTGGGGGCGGAGTACAATGAGCAGTTCTTC.

The CDR3 DNA follows: TGTGCCAGCAGCCGGGACCCCCAAGAGACCCAGTACTTC. Protein product: CASSRDPQETQYF. The V and J genes are TRBV7-3 and TRBJ2-5; possibly TRBD1 or TRBD2 for D (5 bases each). With 5 bases removed from V and 1 base from J, the gap between germline ends came to 8 bases. The CDR3 covers 13 residues. The germline CDR1 and CDR2 sequences are SGHTA and FQGTGA.

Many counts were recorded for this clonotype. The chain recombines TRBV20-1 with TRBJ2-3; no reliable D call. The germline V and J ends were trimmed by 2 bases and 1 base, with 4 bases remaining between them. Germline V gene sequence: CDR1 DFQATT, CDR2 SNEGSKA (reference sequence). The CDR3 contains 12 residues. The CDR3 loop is CSARIGTDTQYF. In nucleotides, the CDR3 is TGCAGTGCTAGAATCGGCACAGATACGCAGTATTTT.

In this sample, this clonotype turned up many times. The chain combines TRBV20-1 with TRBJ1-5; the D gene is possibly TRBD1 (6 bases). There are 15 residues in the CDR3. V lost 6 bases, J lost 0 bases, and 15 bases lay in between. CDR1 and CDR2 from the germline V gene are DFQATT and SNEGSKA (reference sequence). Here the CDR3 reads CSARGQLNSNQPQHF. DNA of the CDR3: TGCAGTGCCCGAGGACAGCTTAATAGCAATCAGCCCCAGCATTTT.

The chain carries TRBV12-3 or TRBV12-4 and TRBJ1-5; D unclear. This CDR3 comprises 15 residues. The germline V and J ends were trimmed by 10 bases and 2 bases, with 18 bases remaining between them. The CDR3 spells CANSRDMGGNQPQHF. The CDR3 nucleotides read TGTGCCAACAGCCGAGACATGGGAGGCAATCAGCCCCAGCATTTT.

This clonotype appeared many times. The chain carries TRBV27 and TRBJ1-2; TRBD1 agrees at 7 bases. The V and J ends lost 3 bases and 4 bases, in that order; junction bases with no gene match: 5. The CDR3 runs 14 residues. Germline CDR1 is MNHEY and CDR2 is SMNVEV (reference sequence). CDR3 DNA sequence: TGTGCCAGCAGTTTGAAGGGGGCGGGCTATGGCTACACCTTC. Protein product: CASSLKGAGYGYTF.

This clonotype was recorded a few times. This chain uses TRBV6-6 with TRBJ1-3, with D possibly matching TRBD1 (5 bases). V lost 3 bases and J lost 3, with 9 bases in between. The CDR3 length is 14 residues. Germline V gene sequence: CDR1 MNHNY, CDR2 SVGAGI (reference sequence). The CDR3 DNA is TGTGCCAGCAGTTATGCAGGGCATGGAAACACCATATATTTT. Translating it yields CASSYAGHGNTIYF.

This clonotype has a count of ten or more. This chain's CDR3 is CSVGLTSGGPGDTQYF. CDR3 sequence (DNA): TGCAGCGTTGGTTTGACTAGCGGGGGGCCGGGAGATACGCAGTATTTT. The V gene is TRBV29-1, the J gene TRBJ2-3; 13 bases map to TRBD2. V was clipped by 4 bases and J by 5 bases; unmatched bases: 9. CDR3 length equals 16 residues. Germline V gene sequence: CDR1 SQVTM, CDR2 ANQGSEA.